This TCR beta chain appears in the sequencing data of a study of blood T cell repertoires in COVID-19. Across the study: COVID-19 samples collected from the United States, Italy and Spain covered acute and convalescent phases. Sample material is recorded as cDNA or gDNA derived from T cells, B-cell-depleted T cells, or PBMCs.

The CDR3 loop spans 16 amino acids. V dropped 2 bases and J dropped 3; count of bases not matched to a gene: 5. Germline CDR1 is MNHEY and CDR2 is SVGAGI. Authors' methods: It was from reference gene primer amplification that nucleated cell counts were estimated. TCRdb's copy holds only in-frame clones and misses some; the assay was immunoSEQ multiplex PCR. V and J calls and clone size come straight from that table; D and trimming were deduced from the DNA. The data show about 110,000 clones, roughly 91% seen once. The sample was peripheral blood. This chain joins TRBV6-5 and TRBJ1-3; 9 bases line up with TRBD1. The receptor was derived from a woman aged 45-65 years with acute or convalescent COVID-19. CDR3 nucleotides: TGTGCCAGCAGTTACGACAGGGGGAATAATGGAAACACCATATATTTT. It yields the protein CASSYDRGNNGNTIYF.